This T cell receptor (beta chain) was obtained from a study of molecular identifiers for immune sequencing clone quantification (dated by TCRdb to 2016 to 2018). For the study in its entirety: For a replicate experiment, RNA from 20,000 or 100,000 naive CD8 T cells was divided into five aliquots, and four of the five aliquots were sequenced. CD8 T cells were used in a methods study to benchmark molecular-identifier clustering-based TCR repertoire sequencing (MIDCIRS) and TCR RNA copy counting. The paper's findings and limits, for the study overall: When barcode sub-clustering was omitted, TCR diversity was inflated by chimeric consensus sequences, with chimeras reaching as high as 47%. Spiked-in Jurkat TCR RNA equivalent to a single cell was reported to be detectable even among 850,000 to 1,000,000 naive CD8 T cells. Naive libraries contained spiked-in Jurkat TCR RNA (roughly 10 copies' worth), which is not part of the donor repertoire. In CMV-specific effector cells, clones with more than 20 RNA copies accounted for over 99% of molecules, whereas in naive cells such clones accounted for under 1%. Highly expanded clone sizes could be underestimated because identical TCR molecules may share a barcode. About 2.9 recovered TCR RNA copies per cell were obtained by modeling, versus roughly 10 by digital PCR, implying a capture efficiency of around 28%.

Libraries of naive CD8 T cells were built from approximately 20,000 to 1,000,000 sorted cells, with 10%, 30% or 50% of the purified RNA used. Naive CD8 T cells, defined as CD8+CD4-CCR7+CD45RA+, were FACS-sorted into RLT Plus buffer on a BD FACSAria II. Detection sensitivity was tested by spiking Jurkat RNA equal to approximately 9 TCR copies' worth into samples containing roughly 18,000-1,000,000 naive CD8 T cells. Enrichment of CD8 T cells was done with RosetteSep CD8+ T Cell Enrichment Cocktail plus Ficoll-Paque, and ACK red cell lysis came afterward. Ends trimmed: V by 3 bases, J by 7 bases; bases unmatched to a gene: 11. The germline V gene gives CDR1 as MGHRA and CDR2 as YSYEKL. The CDR3 contains 15 residues, cysteine and phenylalanine counted. Left in the record is the CDR3 DNA by itself, 45 bases read in frame from the first base. A word on this clonotype: Its antigen target is currently unknown. No base qualities exist here, and no much larger clone lies one base off it.

The library was obtained by PCR. Sequenced on an Illumina HiSeq 4000. Bulk TCR libraries were generated as previously described, with the TCR primers listed in Table S5 used. Purification of total RNA was performed with the Qiagen AllPrep DNA/RNA kit. Before analysis, reads from multiple sequencing runs of one library were combined. On the authors' methods: Reads were retained only if an exact TCR constant sequence was present, and the retained reads were trimmed to 150 nt and grouped according to their 12-nt molecular barcodes. Reads in each barcode group were sub-clustered using a 15% Levenshtein threshold, and a quality-weighted consensus sequence was built for each RNA molecule. Non-functional sequences were removed, as were lower-count sequences one edit away from another. Based on fitting two negative binomial distributions, any barcode sub-cluster with under 20% of the maximum read count was discarded. TCRdb applied fastp at Q25 and MiXCR to the public reads, then kept only in-frame beta chains. Entries that share a CDR3 protein sequence are merged under the most common genes and DNA. TCRdb assigned the V and J calls; the authors' analysis was not used. Within this sample are about 500,000 distinct CDR3 sequences, with around a fifth of them counted one time only. The ten largest make up 0.7% to 1% of the sample.

The specimen sequenced was naive CD8+ T cells from blood, with Jurkat cell RNA spiked in. Per the publication, the cell subset or site label means: FACS-sorted CD8+CD4-CCR7+CD45RA+ naive T cells. The sequence derives from a human donor in good health. Some libraries in this study had Jurkat cell RNA spiked in. This sequence uses TRBV4-1 and TRBJ2-7; the central 8 bases match TRBD1. This receptor carries the CDR3 CASSQDSGQGLEQYF. DNA sequence: TGCGCCAGCAGCCAGGACTCCGGACAGGGCTTGGAGCAGTACTTC.